These T cell receptor beta chains were read from a single sample in a study of OX40 agonist ivuxolimab in advanced cancers. This table comes from immunoSEQ multiplex PCR, and its TCRdb copy is limited to in-frame clones, with some not included. The data contain about 93,000 clones, under 95% of them singletons. The source was CD4+ or CD8+ T cells sorted from blood, collected in a trial of the OX40 agonist ivuxolimab. Receptors were obtained from an adult with an advanced solid tumor such as melanoma, head and neck, liver or kidney cancer. Both conserved end residues are part of each CDR3. D genes are given only for firm matches. A row's size may be missing; if present it is once, few, many or a size class.

D gene	J gene	clone size	V gene	CDR3 DNA	CDR3 protein
TRBD2	TRBJ2-1	.	TRBV29-1	TGCAGCGTCGATGAGGCGGGGGGCTACAATGAGCAGTTCTTC	CSVDEAGGYNEQFF
.	TRBJ1-2	.	TRBV4-3	TGCGCCAGCAGCCAAGGAGCGGGACTGGGCTACACCTTC	CASSQGAGLGYTF
.	TRBJ1-3	.	TRBV9	TGTGCCAGCAGCATAGGGGTAGGCGGCTCTGGAAACACCATATATTTT	CASSIGVGGSGNTIYF
.	TRBJ1-5	.	TRBV6-1	TGTGCCAGCAGTGGGACAGCTTATAGCAATCAGCCCCAGCATTTT	CASSGTAYSNQPQHF
.	TRBJ1-2	.	TRBV6-6	TGTGCCAGCAGTTACTCGAAGATGGATGGCTACACCTTC	CASSYSKMDGYTF
TRBD1	TRBJ1-2	.	TRBV6-6	TGTGCCAGCAGTTACGCCAGGGGGGCGAAAGGCTACACCTTC	CASSYARGAKGYTF
TRBD2	TRBJ2-7	.	TRBV6-1	TGTGCCAGCAGTGAAGGGGCGGGAGCCTACGAGCAGTACTTC	CASSEGAGAYEQYF
TRBD1	TRBJ1-1	.	TRBV27	TGTGCCAGCAGTTCCACACAGGGGAGGGAGAACACTGAAGCTTTCTTT	CASSSTQGRENTEAFF
TRBD2	TRBJ2-3	.	TRBV5-4	TGTGCCAGCAGCTTACCGCTAGCGGGGACCACAGATACGCAGTATTTT	CASSLPLAGTTDTQYF
TRBD2	TRBJ2-2	once	TRBV5-4	TGTGCCAGCAGCTTGGCCCTAGCGGGGGCGAACACCGGGGAGCTGTTTTTT	CASSLALAGANTGELFF
.	TRBJ1-4	.	TRBV4-3	TGCGCCAGCAGCCAAGATATTGGTACTAATGAAAAACTGTTTTTT	CASSQDIGTNEKLFF
.	TRBJ2-7	.	TRBV4-3	TGCGCCAGCAGCCAGGGTATCTTGGGGTACGAGCAGTACTTC	CASSQGILGYEQYF
.	TRBJ2-1	.	TRBV10-2	TGCGCCAGCATATTGCGTGTGGGGGTCTACAATGAGCAGTTCTTC	CASILRVGVYNEQFF
TRBD1	TRBJ1-2	.	TRBV7-9	TGTGCCAGCAGCTGGACAGGGGCTCGGGACTATGGCTACACCTTC	CASSWTGARDYGYTF
.	TRBJ1-5	.	TRBV19	TGTGCCAGTAGTATACCTCCGAATCAGCCCCAGCATTTT	CASSIPPNQPQHF
.	TRBJ2-1	.	TRBV5-6	TGTGCCAGCAGCGACGCCGGGACATGGCCGAATGAGCAGTTCTTC	CASSDAGTWPNEQFF
TRBD2	TRBJ2-5	.	TRBV9	TGTGCCAGCAGCGCGACTAGCGGGAGCGAAGAGACCCAGTACTTC	CASSATSGSEETQYF
.	TRBJ2-7	.	TRBV25-1	TGTGCCAGCAGAAGAGGGGCGGCAGGCGATAAGCAGTACTTC	CASRRGAAGDKQYF
.	TRBJ2-7	.	TRBV19	TGTGCCAGTAGTGGGGGAACGGGACGGTACGAGCAGTACTTC	CASSGGTGRYEQYF
.	TRBJ1-2	.	TRBV7-9	TGTGCCAGCAGCAATACCGGGACAACTAGGATCTATGGCTACACCTTC	CASSNTGTTRIYGYTF
TRBD2	TRBJ2-1	.	TRBV28	TGTGCCAGCGGCACTAGCGGGGGACTCTCCTACAATGAGCAGTTCTTC	CASGTSGGLSYNEQFF
.	TRBJ2-1	.	TRBV9	TGTGCCAGCAGCGTAACAGGGAACGTAGCGGGCCCCCTCTTACAGTTCTTC	CASSVTGNVAGPLLQFF
.	TRBJ2-4	.	TRBV7-9	TGTGCCAGCAGCTTAGATATGGGGCGGATGAGGTCCATTCAGTACTTC	CASSLDMGRMRSIQYF
TRBD1	TRBJ2-7	.	TRBV4-1	TGCGCCAGCAGCCAGCTCACCCCGACAGGGTACGAGCAGTACTTC	CASSQLTPTGYEQYF
.	TRBJ2-3	.	TRBV27	TGTGCCAGTACTGGGGACGGGACCAGCACAGATACGCAGTATTTT	CASTGDGTSTDTQYF
.	TRBJ1-1	.	TRBV27	TGTGCCAGCAGTTCATTCCGGGACTGGACTGAAGCTTTCTTT	CASSSFRDWTEAFF
.	TRBJ1-3	.	TRBV19	TGTGCCAGTACGCCTGCCCCGGCCGGGGGAAACACCATATATTTT	CASTPAPAGGNTIYF
.	TRBJ2-7	.	TRBV2	TGTGCCAGCAGCCCGACCTACTACGAGCAGTACTTC	CASSPTYYEQYF
TRBD2	TRBJ2-1	.	TRBV27	TGTGCCAGCAGTTTGACTAGCGGGAATACGGGGTGGTACAATGAGCAGTTCTTC	CASSLTSGNTGWYNEQFF
.	TRBJ1-5	.	TRBV4-1	TGCGCCAGCAGCCAAGAAGTGAGGGGGGATCAGCCCCAGCATTTT	CASSQEVRGDQPQHF
.	TRBJ2-1	.	TRBV27	TGTGCCAGCAGTTTGCGAGATCCCTCCTACAATGAGCAGTTCTTC	CASSLRDPSYNEQFF
.	TRBJ1-1	.	TRBV27	TGTGCCAGCAGTTTTCGGGGAGAGGGCACTGAAGCTTTCTTT	CASSFRGEGTEAFF
TRBD2	TRBJ2-1	once	TRBV9	TGTGCCAGCAGCGTAAGCGGGGTTGACAATGAGCAGTTCTTC	CASSVSGVDNEQFF
.	TRBJ1-5	once	TRBV4-1	TGCGCCAGCAGCCAGCTTGACAGGCCCAATCAGCCCCAGCATTTT	CASSQLDRPNQPQHF
.	TRBJ2-3	.	TRBV6-5	TGTGCCAGCAGTCGTGGGGCCAACACAGATACGCAGTATTTT	CASSRGANTDTQYF
TRBD2	TRBJ2-7	.	TRBV27	TGTGCCAGCAGACCTCTAGCGGGGCCCTACGAGCAGTACTTC	CASRPLAGPYEQYF
.	TRBJ1-2	.	TRBV7-9	TGTGCCAGCAGCTTAGCGCCTGCGGGAGATGGCTACACCTTC	CASSLAPAGDGYTF
.	TRBJ2-7	.	TRBV5-6	TGTGCCAGCAGCCCAGGACTGGGCTCCTACGAGCAGTACTTC	CASSPGLGSYEQYF
TRBD1	TRBJ2-1	.	TRBV29-1	TGCAGCGTTGAAGTGACAGGGGGCAATGAGCAGTTCTTC	CSVEVTGGNEQFF
.	TRBJ2-7	once	TRBV27	TGTGCCAGCAGTTTATCTTCGGGGTACGAGCAGTACTTC	CASSLSSGYEQYF
.	TRBJ2-7	.	TRBV19	TGTGCCACTTCCCTTGGGGCGGGGGCCCTCGAGCAGTACTTC	CATSLGAGALEQYF
.	TRBJ1-2	.	TRBV9	TGTGCCAGCACCCGGGGGGGTGAAGACTATGGCTACACCTTC	CASTRGGEDYGYTF
.	TRBJ1-5	.	TRBV27	TGTGCCAGCAGTTTGCGTGGGGGCAGGAGCAATCAGCCCCAGCATTTT	CASSLRGGRSNQPQHF
.	TRBJ2-6	.	TRBV5-4	TGTGCCAGCAGCCCCGGTGAGAGTGATGACTCTGGGGCCAACGTCCTGACTTTC	CASSPGESDDSGANVLTF
TRBD1	TRBJ2-7	.	TRBV27	TGTGCCAGCAGTTTATTTCAGGGGGCCCCCGAGCAGTACTTC	CASSLFQGAPEQYF
.	TRBJ2-2	.	TRBV7-9	TGTGCCAGCAGCTTACAGGGAAGAGGGGAGCTGTTTTTT	CASSLQGRGELFF
TRBD2	TRBJ2-3	.	TRBV5-1	TGCGCCAGCAGCTTGAGTGAGTGGGCAGCGGGACCTGGGGAAGATACGCAGTATTTT	CASSLSEWAAGPGEDTQYF